This TCR beta chain was sequenced in a study of siplizumab effects on memory and regulatory T cells (dated by TCRdb to between 2017 and 2020). About the investigation overall: The study looked at the effect of siplizumab, an anti-CD2 antibody, on alloreactive T-cell subsets in allogeneic mixed lymphocyte reactions made from human PBMCs. The research as a whole found: The cumulative frequency of alloreactive sequences traceable to unstimulated CD4+ memory T cells was significantly reduced by siplizumab. Unstimulated naive T cells appeared to be more diverse than memory T cells, and naive cells seemed to make a substantial contribution to the alloresponse. Whether proliferating Tregs from siplizumab cultures were suppressive was not functionally confirmed. Of the alloreactive CD4+ clones that could be mapped, the Treg-derived share averaged about 63% with siplizumab compared with approximately 30% in control reactions. For roughly 80-96% of proliferating CD4+ or CD8+ clones, no naive or memory phenotype could be assigned. Because sequences below about 10^-5 frequency were poorly captured, only a minor fraction of alloreactive clones could be mapped to unstimulated subsets.

The method behind the library was the immunoSEQ multiplex PCR assay. Roughly 10^5 TCR templates per sample were assayed on the deep sequencing platform. Genomic DNA extracted from sorted T cells was used for TCRbeta CDR3 sequencing. The published analysis was carried out like this. The R programming language was used for the clonal analysis of the TCRbeta CDR3 data. Alloreactive CD4+ and CD8+ clones were identified by comparing unstimulated samples to CFSE-low samples taken after the reaction. Regulatory or non-regulatory origin was assigned to alloreactive CD4+ clones by matching of sequences to sorted unstimulated Treg and non-Treg repertoires. In its TCRdb copy, this immuneACCESS table keeps in-frame sequences only and misses some clones. Where compared with another copy, unresolved V genes explain less than half of these, and the others have no known cause. The V and J calls and clone size were taken over from that table, and D and trimming were inferred from the DNA. Here the sample has around 87,000 clones; approximately 90% occur a single time. Clones ranked in the top ten supply about 15% of the sample.

Sorted unstimulated T cells and proliferating T cells recovered from mixed lymphocyte reactions underwent TCRbeta CDR3 sequencing. Fresh whole blood from roughly ten HLA-typed healthy donors was used to isolate PBMCs. A word on this clone: This receptor's antigen is unknown. No much larger clone is present one base from it, and per-base qualities are unavailable.

The V end gives up 0 bases and the J end 4 bases, leaving 9 bases in the junction not matched to a gene. CDR1 and CDR2 are read off the germline V gene as SGHRS and YFSETQ. The CDR3 covers 18 residues, taking in both the cysteine and the phenylalanine. Solely the CDR3 DNA is kept, with 54 bases framed from the first base. The chain employs TRBV5-1 and TRBJ2-2; the central 10 bases match TRBD2. This clonotype was sampled from a human donor in good health. The source material was CD4+ T cells sorted from blood. The CDR3 reads as follows: CASSLELSWTSGTGELFF. The DNA is TGCGCCAGCAGCTTGGAGTTGTCTTGGACTAGCGGCACCGGGGAGCTGTTTTTT.